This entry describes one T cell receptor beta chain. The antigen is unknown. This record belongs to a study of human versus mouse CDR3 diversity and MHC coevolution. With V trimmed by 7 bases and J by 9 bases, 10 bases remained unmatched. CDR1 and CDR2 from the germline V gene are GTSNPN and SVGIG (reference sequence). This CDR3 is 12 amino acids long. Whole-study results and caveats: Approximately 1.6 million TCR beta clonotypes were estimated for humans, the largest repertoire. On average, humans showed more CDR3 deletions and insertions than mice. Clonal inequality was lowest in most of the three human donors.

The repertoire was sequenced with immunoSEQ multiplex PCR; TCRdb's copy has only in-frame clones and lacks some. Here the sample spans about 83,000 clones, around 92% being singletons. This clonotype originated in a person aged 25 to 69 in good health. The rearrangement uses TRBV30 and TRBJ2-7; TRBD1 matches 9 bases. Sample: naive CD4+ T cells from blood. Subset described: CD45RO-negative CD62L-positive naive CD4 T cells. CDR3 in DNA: TGTGCCTTGTCCCGGGACAGGGACCGGCAGTACTTC. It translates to CALSRDRDRQYF.